Listed below are T cell receptor beta chains from one sample, sequenced in a study of T cells in localized non-small cell lung cancer. Repertoires were generated with immunoSEQ multiplex PCR, while TCRdb's copy carries only in-frame clones and drops some. The data show around 140,000 clones, roughly nine tenths seen once. Sequenced material: peripheral blood, taken before any cancer treatment. These TCRs come from a female donor at least 60 years old with stage I lung adenocarcinoma. CDR3s include the opening cysteine and the closing phenylalanine or tryptophan. The D gene is left open where the match is weak. Rows may omit the clone size; those that give it use once, few, many or a size class.

TRBV30	TRBJ1-2	once	TRBD1	13	TGTGCCTGTGCACCACAGGGGTTTACGGGCTACACCTTC	CACAPQGFTGYTF
TRBV4-1	TRBJ2-3	NA	NA	14	TGCGCCAGCAGCCGCGGCGGGATCCCAGATACGCAGTATTTT	CASSRGGIPDTQYF
TRBV30	TRBJ2-1	NA	TRBD1	15	TGTGCCTGGAGTCGAGGGGGCGGTTCCTACAATGAGCAGTTCTTC	CAWSRGGGSYNEQFF
TRBV29-1	TRBJ1-1	NA	TRBD1	13	TGCAGCGTGGTAAGGGACAGCCTTATAGGAGCTTTCTTT	CSVVRDSLIGAFF
TRBV28	TRBJ2-7	few	NA	13	TGTGCCAGCAGTTTCTTCGGCTCCTACGAGCAGTACTTC	CASSFFGSYEQYF
TRBV6-5	TRBJ1-1	once	NA	13	TGTGCCAGCAGACAGGGAAGTGGAACTGAAGCTTTCTTT	CASRQGSGTEAFF
TRBV5-1	TRBJ2-2	NA	NA	16	TGCGCCAGCCGCCCTTTTGGACAGACGAACACCGGGGAGCTGTTTTTT	CASRPFGQTNTGELFF
TRBV7-9	TRBJ1-4	NA	NA	15	TGTGCCAGCAGCCCCGGGAGCTCAACTAATGAAAAACTGTTTTTT	CASSPGSSTNEKLFF
TRBV7-3	TRBJ1-2	NA	NA	13	TGTGCCAGCGCGGAGGGACCTAACTATGGCTACACCTTC	CASAEGPNYGYTF
TRBV6-5	TRBJ2-7	NA	TRBD2	15	TGTGCCAGCAGCCCGAGCGGGGCCCTCTCCTACGAGCAGTACTTC	CASSPSGALSYEQYF
TRBV28	TRBJ1-2	NA	NA	17	TGTGCCAGCAGCCAAAGCCCGGGGGCTGTTTTTAACTATGGCTACACCTTC	CASSQSPGAVFNYGYTF
TRBV6-1	TRBJ1-2	NA	NA	14	TGTGCCAGCAGTGAATGGATGGCGGGTAATGGCTACACCTTC	CASSEWMAGNGYTF